The clone carrying this T cell receptor (beta chain) was detected many times. The sample is drawn from a study of early T cells in non-severe SARS-CoV-2 infection. CDR1 MGHRA and CDR2 YSYEKL come from the germline V gene. The CDR3 has 16 residues. With 3 bases removed from V and 1 base from J, the gap between germline ends came to 10 bases. Each single cDNA molecule received a unique molecular identifier. TCRdb passed the 5' RACE reads through MiXCR, listing each CDR3 protein once. The data show approximately 32,000 distinct CDR3 sequences, with 4.5% to 7.5% seen just once and about 8% held by the top ten.

The sequenced material came from whole blood. This receptor was taken from an adult who was a healthcare worker with PCR-confirmed SARS-CoV-2 infection or an uninfected control (not recorded which). The chain uses TRBV4-1 and TRBJ2-6; no reliable D call. The chain's CDR3 is CASSHPGRSGANVLTF. CDR3 nucleotide sequence: TGCGCCAGCAGCCATCCAGGACGGTCTGGGGCCAACGTCCTGACTTTC.